These T cell receptor beta chains were read from a single sample in a study of CD8+ T cells in alopecia areata. Generated by immunoSEQ multiplex PCR, the TCRdb table keeps only in-frame clones and is missing some. The table includes 100,000 or so clones, 55% to 70% detected once. This sample comprised CD8+ T cells sorted from blood, obtained between weeks 55 and 65, from a patient treated with tofacitinib. These receptor sequences come from a human donor with alopecia areata. CDR3s include the opening cysteine and the closing phenylalanine or tryptophan. Fields, in order: D gene, J gene, clone size, CDR3 length, V gene, CDR3 DNA, CDR3 protein. The D gene is left open where the match is weak. Not all rows give a size; the values are once, few, many and, for expanded clones, a class.

D: TRBD1
J: TRBJ2-3
size: few
length: 15
V: TRBV19
DNA: TGTGCCAGTAAGACAGGGGGCCTAGGGGCAGATACGCAGTATTTT
CDR3: CASKTGGLGADTQYF

D: TRBD2
J: TRBJ2-5
size: NA
length: 17
V: TRBV13
DNA: TGTGCCAGCAGCGAGGGGACTAGCGGGCTGTGGGAGGAGACCCAGTACTTC
CDR3: CASSEGTSGLWEETQYF

D: NA
J: TRBJ2-3
size: NA
length: 15
V: TRBV27
DNA: TGTGCCAGCACCAGTGGAGGGGGGGCCTCAAATACGCAGTATTTT
CDR3: CASTSGGGASNTQYF

D: TRBD1
J: TRBJ1-2
size: NA
length: 14
V: TRBV7-9
DNA: TGTGCCAGCAGCTCCGGACAGGGGAACTATGGCTACACCTTC
CDR3: CASSSGQGNYGYTF

D: TRBD1
J: TRBJ1-2
size: NA
length: 13
V: TRBV29-1
DNA: TGCAGCGCCCCAGGGGGGGGGAAGAATGGCTACACCTTC
CDR3: CSAPGGGKNGYTF

D: TRBD1
J: TRBJ1-2
size: NA
length: 15
V: TRBV6-1
DNA: TGTGCCACCCATCGAACTTGGACAGGATTTGGTGGCTACACCTTC
CDR3: CATHRTWTGFGGYTF

D: NA
J: TRBJ2-1
size: NA
length: 13
V: TRBV27
DNA: TGTGCCAGCACGGGGGGCAATTACAATGAGCAGTTCTTC
CDR3: CASTGGNYNEQFF

D: NA
J: TRBJ1-2
size: once
length: 13
V: TRBV12-5
DNA: TGTGCTAGTGGTCCAAGTTCATTCTATGGCTACACCTTC
CDR3: CASGPSSFYGYTF

D: NA
J: TRBJ1-4
size: NA
length: 14
V: TRBV30
DNA: TGTGCCTGGAGTGACAGCGGTGGGGACGAAAAACTGTTTTTT
CDR3: CAWSDSGGDEKLFF

D: NA
J: TRBJ2-2
size: few
length: 14
V: TRBV6-1
DNA: TGTGCCAGCAGTGAAGTCGAAGGGGGCGGGGAGCTGTTTTTT
CDR3: CASSEVEGGGELFF

D: NA
J: TRBJ2-7
size: NA
length: 15
V: TRBV4-1
DNA: TGCGCCAGCAGCCAAAAGGCGGGCCCGGCCTACGAGCAGTACTTC
CDR3: CASSQKAGPAYEQYF

D: TRBD1
J: TRBJ2-2
size: few
length: 16
V: TRBV4-1
DNA: TGCGCCAGCAGCCCCCGGACAGGGGGCAGCACCGGGGAGCTGTTTTTT
CDR3: CASSPRTGGSTGELFF

D: NA
J: TRBJ2-3
size: NA
length: 16
V: TRBV2
DNA: TGTGCCAGCAGTGAAGCGCAGGGCCCTTTGGCAGATACGCAGTATTTT
CDR3: CASSEAQGPLADTQYF

D: NA
J: TRBJ1-5
size: NA
length: 14
V: TRBV29-1
DNA: TGCAGCGTTAGTTTAGGTGATAGCAATCAGCCCCAGCATTTT
CDR3: CSVSLGDSNQPQHF

D: NA
J: TRBJ2-2
size: NA
length: 12
V: TRBV6-5
DNA: TGTGCCAGCAGCCGGAACACCGGGGAGCTGTTTTTT
CDR3: CASSRNTGELFF

D: NA
J: TRBJ1-4
size: NA
length: 17
V: TRBV15
DNA: TGTGCCACCAGCAGAGATCGGGGCGTCGCAACTAATGAAAAACTGTTTTTT
CDR3: CATSRDRGVATNEKLFF

D: TRBD2
J: TRBJ2-7
size: NA
length: 13
V: TRBV29-1
DNA: TGCAGCGTTCTATCCCGGGGGGCCTACGAGCAGTACTTC
CDR3: CSVLSRGAYEQYF

D: NA
J: TRBJ2-3
size: NA
length: 11
V: TRBV20-1
DNA: TGCAGTGCTAGAAGGGGGGATACGCAGTATTTT
CDR3: CSARRGDTQYF

D: NA
J: TRBJ2-1
size: NA
length: 14
V: TRBV9
DNA: TGTGCCAGCAGCGTAGTGGACAGCAGTTCAGAGCAGTTCTTC
CDR3: CASSVVDSSSEQFF

D: TRBD1
J: TRBJ1-2
size: NA
length: 13
V: TRBV27
DNA: TGTGCCAGCAGTTTGGGCAGGGGGTATGGCTACACCTTC
CDR3: CASSLGRGYGYTF

D: NA
J: TRBJ2-1
size: NA
length: 12
V: TRBV4-2
DNA: TGTGCCAGCAGCCAAGTATCCCACGAGCAGTTCTTC
CDR3: CASSQVSHEQFF

D: TRBD1
J: TRBJ1-2
size: NA
length: 11
V: TRBV30
DNA: TGTGCCTGGGGGACAGGGGCTGGCTACACCTTC
CDR3: CAWGTGAGYTF

D: NA
J: TRBJ2-7
size: NA
length: 13
V: TRBV13
DNA: TGTGCCAGCAGCCCCCCCGGGACACCAGAGCAGTACTTC
CDR3: CASSPPGTPEQYF

D: NA
J: TRBJ2-7
size: NA
length: 12
V: TRBV5-1
DNA: TGCGCCAGCAGCCCTAGGGGGGCCGAGCAGTACTTC
CDR3: CASSPRGAEQYF